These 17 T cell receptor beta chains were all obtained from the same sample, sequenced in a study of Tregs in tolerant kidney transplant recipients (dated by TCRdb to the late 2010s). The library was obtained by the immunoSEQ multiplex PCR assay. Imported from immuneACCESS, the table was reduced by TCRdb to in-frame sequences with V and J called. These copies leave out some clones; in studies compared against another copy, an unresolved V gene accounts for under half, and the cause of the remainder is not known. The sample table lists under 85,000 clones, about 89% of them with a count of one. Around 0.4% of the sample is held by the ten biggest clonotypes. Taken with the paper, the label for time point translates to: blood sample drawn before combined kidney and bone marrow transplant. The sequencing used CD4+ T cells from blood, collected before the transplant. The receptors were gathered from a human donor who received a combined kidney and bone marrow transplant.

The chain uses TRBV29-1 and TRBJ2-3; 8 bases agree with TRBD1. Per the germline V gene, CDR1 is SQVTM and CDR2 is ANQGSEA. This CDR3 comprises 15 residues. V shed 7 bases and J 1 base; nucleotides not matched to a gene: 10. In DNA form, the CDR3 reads TGCAGCGCCATCACAGGGGGTTACGGCACAGATACGCAGTATTTT. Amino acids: CSAITGGYGTDTQYF.

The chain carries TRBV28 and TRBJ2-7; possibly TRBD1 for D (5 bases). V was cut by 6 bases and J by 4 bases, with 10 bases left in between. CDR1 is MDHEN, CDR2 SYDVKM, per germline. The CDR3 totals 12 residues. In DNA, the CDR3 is TGTGCCAGCAGCACCCCAGGGTACGAGCAGTACTTC. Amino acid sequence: CASSTPGYEQYF.

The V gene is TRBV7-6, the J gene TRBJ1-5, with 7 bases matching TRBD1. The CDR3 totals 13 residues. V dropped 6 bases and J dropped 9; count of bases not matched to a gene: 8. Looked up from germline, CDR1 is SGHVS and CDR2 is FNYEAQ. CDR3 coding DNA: TGTGCCAGCAGTCGAGGGCGACAGGGGCCCCAGCATTTT. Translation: CASSRGRQGPQHF.

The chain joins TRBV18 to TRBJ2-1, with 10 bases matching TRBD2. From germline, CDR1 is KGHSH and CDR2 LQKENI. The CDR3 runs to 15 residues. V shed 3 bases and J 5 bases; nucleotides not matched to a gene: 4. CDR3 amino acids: CASSPRTSGNNEQFF. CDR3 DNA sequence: TGTGCCAGCTCACCTCGGACTAGCGGTAACAATGAGCAGTTCTTC.

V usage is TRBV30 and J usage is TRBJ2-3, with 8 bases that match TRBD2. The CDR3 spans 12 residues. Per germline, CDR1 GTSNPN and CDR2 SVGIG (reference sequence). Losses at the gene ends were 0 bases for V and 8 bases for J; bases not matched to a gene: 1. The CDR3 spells CAWSVGGATQYF. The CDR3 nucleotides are TGTGCCTGGAGTGTCGGGGGGGCTACGCAGTATTTT.

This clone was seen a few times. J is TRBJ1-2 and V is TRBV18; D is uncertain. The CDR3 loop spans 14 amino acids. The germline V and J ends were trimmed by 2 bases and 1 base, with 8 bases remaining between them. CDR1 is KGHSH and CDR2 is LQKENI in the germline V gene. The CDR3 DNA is TGTGCCAGCTCACCAGTTGGAGTTAACTATGGCTACACCTTC. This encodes CASSPVGVNYGYTF.

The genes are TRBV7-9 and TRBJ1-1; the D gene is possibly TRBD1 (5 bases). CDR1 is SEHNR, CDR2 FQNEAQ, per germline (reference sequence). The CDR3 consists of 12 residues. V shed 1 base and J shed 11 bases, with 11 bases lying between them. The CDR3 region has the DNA TGTGCCAGCAGCTTAGTTTCAGGGAACGCTTTCTTT. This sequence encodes CASSLVSGNAFF. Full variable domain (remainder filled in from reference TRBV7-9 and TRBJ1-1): DTGVSQNPRHKITKRGQNVTFRCDPISEHNRLYWYRQTLGQGPEFLTYFQNEAQLEKSRLLSDRFSAERPKGSFSTLEIQRTEQGDSAMYLCASSLVSGNAFFGQGTRLTVV.

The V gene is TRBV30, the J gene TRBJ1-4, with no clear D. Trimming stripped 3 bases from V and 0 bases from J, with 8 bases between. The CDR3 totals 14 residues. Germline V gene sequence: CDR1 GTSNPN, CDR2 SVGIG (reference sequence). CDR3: CAWSNTATNEKLFF. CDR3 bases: TGTGCCTGGAGCAACACCGCAACTAATGAAAAACTGTTTTTT.

CDR3 in DNA: TGTGCCAGCAGTGAACGGGTGCAGGGTTGGGGCATTCAGTACTTC. It codes for CASSERVQGWGIQYF. This chain uses TRBV6-1 with TRBJ2-4, with D maybe TRBD1 (5 bases). V lost 2 bases and J 9 bases, leaving 17 bases between the germline ends. The germline gives CDR1 MNHNS, CDR2 SASEGT. CDR3 length: 15 amino acids.

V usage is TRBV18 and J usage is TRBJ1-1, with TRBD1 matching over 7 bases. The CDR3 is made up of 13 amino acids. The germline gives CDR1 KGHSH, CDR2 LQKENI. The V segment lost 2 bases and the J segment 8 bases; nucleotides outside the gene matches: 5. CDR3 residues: CASSPDRVGEAFF. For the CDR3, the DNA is TGTGCCAGCTCACCAGACAGGGTTGGGGAAGCTTTCTTT.

The CDR3 loop is CASSFQAAGGYTF. The CDR3 bases are TGTGCCAGCAGTTTCCAGGCCGCGGGTGGCTACACCTTC. V usage is TRBV27 and J usage is TRBJ1-2, with D unclear. Germline V CDR1 and CDR2: MNHEY, SMNVEV (reference sequence). Trimming took 3 bases from V and 7 from J, leaving 12 bases between them. The CDR3 runs to 13 residues.

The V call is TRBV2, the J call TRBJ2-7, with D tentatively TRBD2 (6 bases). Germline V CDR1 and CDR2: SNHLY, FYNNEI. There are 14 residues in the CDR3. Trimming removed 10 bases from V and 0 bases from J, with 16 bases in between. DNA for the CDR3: TGTGCCACCACGCGGGACTGGAACTCCTACGAGCAGTACTTC. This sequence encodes CATTRDWNSYEQYF.

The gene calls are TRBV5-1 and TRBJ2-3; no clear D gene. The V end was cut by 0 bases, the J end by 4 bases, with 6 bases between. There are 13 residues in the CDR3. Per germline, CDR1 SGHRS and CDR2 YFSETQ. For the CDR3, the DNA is TGCGCCAGCAGCTTGGCCCAGTCAGATACGCAGTATTTT. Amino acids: CASSLAQSDTQYF. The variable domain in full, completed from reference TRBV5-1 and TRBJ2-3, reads KAGVTQTPRYLIKTRGQQVTLSCSPISGHRSVSWYQQTPGQGLQFLFEYFSETQRNKGNFPGRFSGRQFSNSRSEMNVSTLELGDSALYLCASSLAQSDTQYFGPGTRLTVL.

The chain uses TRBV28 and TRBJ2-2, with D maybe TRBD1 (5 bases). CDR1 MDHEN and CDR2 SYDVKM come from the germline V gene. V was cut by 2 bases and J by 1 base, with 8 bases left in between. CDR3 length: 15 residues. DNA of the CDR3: TGTGCCAGCAGTTTAGGCAGGGTGAACACCGGGGAGCTGTTTTTT. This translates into CASSLGRVNTGELFF.

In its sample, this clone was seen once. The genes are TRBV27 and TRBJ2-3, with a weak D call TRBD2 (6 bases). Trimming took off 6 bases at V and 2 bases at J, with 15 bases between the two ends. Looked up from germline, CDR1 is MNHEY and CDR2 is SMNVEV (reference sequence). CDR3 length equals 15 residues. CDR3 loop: CASSRGGGITDTQYF. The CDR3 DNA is TGTGCCAGCAGCCGGGGAGGCGGGATCACAGATACGCAGTATTTT.

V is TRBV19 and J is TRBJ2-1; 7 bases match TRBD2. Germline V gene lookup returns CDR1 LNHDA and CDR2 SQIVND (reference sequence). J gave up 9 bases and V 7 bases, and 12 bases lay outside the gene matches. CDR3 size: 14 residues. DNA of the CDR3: TGTGCCAGTAATTTCCAGGGTCCGGGGGGTGAGCAGTTCTTC. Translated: CASNFQGPGGEQFF.

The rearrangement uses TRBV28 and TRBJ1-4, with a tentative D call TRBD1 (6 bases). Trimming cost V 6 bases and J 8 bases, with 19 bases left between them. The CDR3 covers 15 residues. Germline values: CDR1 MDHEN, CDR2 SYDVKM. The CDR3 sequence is CASSLGTIRGEKLFF. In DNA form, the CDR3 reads TGTGCCAGCAGCCTCGGGACAATCCGAGGGGAAAAACTGTTTTTT. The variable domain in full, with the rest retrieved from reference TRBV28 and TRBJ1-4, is DVKVTQSSRYLVKRTGEKVFLECVQDMDHENMFWYRQDPGLGLRLIYFSYDVKMKEKGDIPEGYSVSREKKERFSLILESASTNQTSMYLCASSLGTIRGEKLFFGSGTQLSVL.